This record concerns one T cell receptor beta chain sequence. Antigen unknown. Germline lookup yields CDR1 SGHNT and CDR2 YENEEA. This CDR3 comprises 13 residues. Trimming pared 4 bases from V and 7 bases from J, leaving 10 bases between. This sample was taken from a study of chemoradiotherapy in HPV16-positive cancers. Samples were taken several times over chemoradiotherapy. Study-wide results and limits: Functional assays defining HPV-specific T cells used only a couple of HPV16-positive patients. Candidate HPV-specific clones and E7-related TCR motifs grew in tumor during treatment. Better recurrence-free survival went with HPV-responsive T-cell expansion in HPV16-positive patients.

The table came from immunoSEQ multiplex PCR; TCRdb's copy has only in-frame clones and leaves some out. This sample yields about 24,000 clones, of which about 90% are seen a single time; roughly 4.7% belongs to the top ten. The clonotype was recovered from a human donor with HPV-associated anogenital cancer. The source material was blood, sampled from a patient who underwent chemoradiotherapy. This chain uses TRBV11-3 with TRBJ2-2; D might be TRBD2 (5 bases). The CDR3 loop reads CASSSLELGELFF. CDR3 coding DNA: TGTGCCAGCAGCTCACTAGAGCTCGGGGAGCTGTTTTTT. The variable domain in full, with the rest retrieved from reference TRBV11-3 and TRBJ2-2, is EAGVVQSPRYKIIEKKQPVAFWCNPISGHNTLYWYLQNLGQGPELLIRYENEEAVDDSQLPKDRFSAERLKGVDSTLKIQPAELGDSAVYLCASSSLELGELFFGEGSRLTVL.